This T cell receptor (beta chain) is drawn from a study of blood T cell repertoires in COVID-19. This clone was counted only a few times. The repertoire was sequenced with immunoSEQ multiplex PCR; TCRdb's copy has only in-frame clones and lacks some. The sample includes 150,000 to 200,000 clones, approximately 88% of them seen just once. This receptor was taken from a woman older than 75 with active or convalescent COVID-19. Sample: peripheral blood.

This CDR3 is CASSSTSGGIGELFF. For the CDR3, the DNA is TGTGCCAGCAGCTCGACTAGTGGAGGGATCGGGGAGCTGTTTTTT. The chain joins TRBV7-3 to TRBJ2-2; possibly TRBD2 for D (6 bases). The V gene's germline CDR1 is SGHTA and CDR2 FQGTGA. V was shortened by 4 bases and J by 7 bases, with 16 bases between the two germline ends. This CDR3 is built from 15 residues.